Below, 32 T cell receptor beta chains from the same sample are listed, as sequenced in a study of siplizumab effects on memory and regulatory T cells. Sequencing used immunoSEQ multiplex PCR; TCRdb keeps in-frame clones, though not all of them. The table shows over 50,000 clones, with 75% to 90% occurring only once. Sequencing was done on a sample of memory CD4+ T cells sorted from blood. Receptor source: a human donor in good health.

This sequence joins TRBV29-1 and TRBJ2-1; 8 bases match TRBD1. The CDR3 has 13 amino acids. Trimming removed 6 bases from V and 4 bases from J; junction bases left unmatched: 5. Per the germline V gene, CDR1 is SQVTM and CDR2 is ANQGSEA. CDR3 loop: CSVRGQGYNEQFF. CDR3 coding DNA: TGCAGCGTCCGCGGACAGGGATACAATGAGCAGTTCTTC.

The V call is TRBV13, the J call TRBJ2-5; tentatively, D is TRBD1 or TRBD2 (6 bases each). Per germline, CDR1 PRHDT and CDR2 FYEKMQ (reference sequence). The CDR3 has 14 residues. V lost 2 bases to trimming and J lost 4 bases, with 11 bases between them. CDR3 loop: CASSLRGPRETQYF. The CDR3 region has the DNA TGTGCCAGCAGCTTACGGGGGCCGAGAGAGACCCAGTACTTC.

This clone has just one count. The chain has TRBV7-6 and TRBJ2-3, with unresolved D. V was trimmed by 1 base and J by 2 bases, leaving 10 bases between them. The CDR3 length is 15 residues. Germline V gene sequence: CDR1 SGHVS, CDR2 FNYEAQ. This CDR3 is CASSLGLLSTDTQYF. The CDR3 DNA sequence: TGTGCCAGCAGCTTAGGCCTCCTGTCCACAGATACGCAGTATTTT.

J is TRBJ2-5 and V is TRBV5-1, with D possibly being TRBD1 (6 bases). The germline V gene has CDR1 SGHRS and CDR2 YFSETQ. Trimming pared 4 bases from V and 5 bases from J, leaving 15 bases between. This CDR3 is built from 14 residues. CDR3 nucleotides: TGCGCCAGCAGCCAGGGGCACGGGGCGGAGACCCAGTACTTC. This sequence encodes CASSQGHGAETQYF.

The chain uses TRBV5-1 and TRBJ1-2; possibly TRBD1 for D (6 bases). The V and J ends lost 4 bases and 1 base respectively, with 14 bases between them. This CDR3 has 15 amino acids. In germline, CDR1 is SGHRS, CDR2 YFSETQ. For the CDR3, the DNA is TGCGCCAGCAGCCCGGGACAACCCGGTAACTATGGCTACACCTTC. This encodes CASSPGQPGNYGYTF.

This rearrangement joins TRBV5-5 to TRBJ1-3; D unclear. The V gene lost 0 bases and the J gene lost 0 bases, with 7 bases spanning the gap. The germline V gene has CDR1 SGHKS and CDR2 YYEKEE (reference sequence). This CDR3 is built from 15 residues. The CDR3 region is CASSLDPSSGNTIYF. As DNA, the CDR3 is TGTGCCAGCAGCTTGGACCCGAGCTCTGGAAACACCATATATTTT. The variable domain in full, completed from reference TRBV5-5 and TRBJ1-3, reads DAGVTQSPTHLIKTRGQQVTLRCSPISGHKSVSWYQQVLGQGPQFIFQYYEKEERGRGNFPDRFSARQFPNYSSELNVNALLLGDSALYLCASSLDPSSGNTIYFGEGSWLTVV.

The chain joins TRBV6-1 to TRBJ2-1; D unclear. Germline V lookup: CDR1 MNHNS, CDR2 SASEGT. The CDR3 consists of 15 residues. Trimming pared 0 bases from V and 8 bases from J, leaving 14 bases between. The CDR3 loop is CASSEALEGGDEQFF. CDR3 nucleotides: TGTGCCAGCAGTGAAGCGTTAGAAGGTGGCGATGAGCAGTTCTTC.

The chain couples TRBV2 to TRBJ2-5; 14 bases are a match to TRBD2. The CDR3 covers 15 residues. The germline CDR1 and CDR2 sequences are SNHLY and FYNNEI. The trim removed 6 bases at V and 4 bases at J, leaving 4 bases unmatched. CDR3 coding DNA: TGTGCCAGCAGCCCGGGGACTAGCGGGAGAGAGACCCAGTACTTC. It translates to CASSPGTSGRETQYF.

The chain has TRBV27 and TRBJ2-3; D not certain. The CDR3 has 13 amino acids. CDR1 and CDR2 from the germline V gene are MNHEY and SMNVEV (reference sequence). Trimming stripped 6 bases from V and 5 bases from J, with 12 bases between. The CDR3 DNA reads TGTGCCAGCAGCCCCAAGTTAGGAGATACGCAGTATTTT. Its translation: CASSPKLGDTQYF.

The CDR3 is CASSLGGEAPYEQYF. The CDR3 DNA follows: TGTGCCAGCAGTTTGGGGGGGGAAGCCCCCTACGAGCAGTACTTC. The chain couples TRBV27 to TRBJ2-7; 7 positions agree with TRBD2. After removal of 3 bases from V and 2 bases from J, the junction contained 7 bases not matched to a gene. Looked up from germline, CDR1 is MNHEY and CDR2 is SMNVEV (reference sequence). The CDR3 is 15 residues long.

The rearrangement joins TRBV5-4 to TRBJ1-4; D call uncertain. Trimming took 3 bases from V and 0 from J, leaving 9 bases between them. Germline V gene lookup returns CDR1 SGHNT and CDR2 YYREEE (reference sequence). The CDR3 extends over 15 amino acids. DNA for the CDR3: TGTGCCAGCAGCTATGGACTTGCAACTAATGAAAAACTGTTTTTT. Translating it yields CASSYGLATNEKLFF.

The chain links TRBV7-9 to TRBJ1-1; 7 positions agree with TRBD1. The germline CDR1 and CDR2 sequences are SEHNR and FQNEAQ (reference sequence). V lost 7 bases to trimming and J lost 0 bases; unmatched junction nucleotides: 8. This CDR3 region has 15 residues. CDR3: CASTRGGEVNTEAFF. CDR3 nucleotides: TGTGCCAGCACTCGAGGGGGCGAGGTGAACACTGAAGCTTTCTTT.

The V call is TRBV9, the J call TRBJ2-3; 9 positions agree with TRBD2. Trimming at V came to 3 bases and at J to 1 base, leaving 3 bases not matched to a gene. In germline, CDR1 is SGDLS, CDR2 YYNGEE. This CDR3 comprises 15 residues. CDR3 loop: CASSASGTGTDTQYF. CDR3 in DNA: TGTGCCAGCAGCGCTAGCGGGACGGGCACAGATACGCAGTATTTT.

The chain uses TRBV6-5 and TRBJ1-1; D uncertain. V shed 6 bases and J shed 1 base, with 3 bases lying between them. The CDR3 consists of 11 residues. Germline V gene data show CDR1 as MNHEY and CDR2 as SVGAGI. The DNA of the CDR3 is TGTGCCAGCAGCGAGAACACTGAAGCTTTCTTT. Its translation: CASSENTEAFF.

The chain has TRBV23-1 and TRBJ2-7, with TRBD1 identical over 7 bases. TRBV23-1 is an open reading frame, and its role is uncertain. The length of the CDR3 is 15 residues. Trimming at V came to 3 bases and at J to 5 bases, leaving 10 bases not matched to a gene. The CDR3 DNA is TGCGCCAGCAGTCAGACAGGGATCGGGCGAAACGAGCAGTACTTC. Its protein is CASSQTGIGRNEQYF.

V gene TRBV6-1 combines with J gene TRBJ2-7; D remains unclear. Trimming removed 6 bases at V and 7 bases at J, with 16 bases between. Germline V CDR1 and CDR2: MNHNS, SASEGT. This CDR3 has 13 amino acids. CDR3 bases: TGTGCCAGCAGCGACCCGCCCTCGAGGGAGCAGTACTTC. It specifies CASSDPPSREQYF.

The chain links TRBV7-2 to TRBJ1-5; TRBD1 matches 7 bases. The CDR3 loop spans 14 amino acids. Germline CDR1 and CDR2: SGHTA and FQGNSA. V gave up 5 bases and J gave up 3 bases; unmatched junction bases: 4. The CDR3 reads CASSDDRANQPQHF. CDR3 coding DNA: TGTGCCAGCAGCGACGACAGGGCCAATCAGCCCCAGCATTTT.

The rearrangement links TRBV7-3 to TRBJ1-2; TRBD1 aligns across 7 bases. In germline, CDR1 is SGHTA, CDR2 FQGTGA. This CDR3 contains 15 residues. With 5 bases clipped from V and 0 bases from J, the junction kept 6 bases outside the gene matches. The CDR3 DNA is TGTGCCAGCAGCCACACGACAGGGACTAACTATGGCTACACCTTC. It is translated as CASSHTTGTNYGYTF.

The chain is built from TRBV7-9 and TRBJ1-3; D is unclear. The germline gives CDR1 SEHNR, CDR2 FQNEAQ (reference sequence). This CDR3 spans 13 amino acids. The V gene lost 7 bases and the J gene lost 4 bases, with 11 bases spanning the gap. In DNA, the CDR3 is TGTGCCAGCAAAGCAGAGGCCGGAAACACCATATATTTT. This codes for CASKAEAGNTIYF.

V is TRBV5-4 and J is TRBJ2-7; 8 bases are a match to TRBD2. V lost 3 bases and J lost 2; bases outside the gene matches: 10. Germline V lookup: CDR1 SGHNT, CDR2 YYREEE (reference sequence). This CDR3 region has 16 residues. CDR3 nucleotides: TGTGCCAGCAGCTCGGTAGGCGGGGGGACGACCTACGAGCAGTACTTC. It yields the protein CASSSVGGGTTYEQYF.

The CDR3 coding sequence is TGCGCCAGACCGCCCTGGGCGGGACTGTACGAGCAGTACTTC. This codes for CARPPWAGLYEQYF. The J gene is TRBJ2-7, the V gene TRBV10-1; perhaps TRBD2 as D (6 bases). Per the germline V gene, CDR1 is WNHNN and CDR2 is SYGVQD (reference sequence). V lost 9 bases to trimming and J lost 4 bases, with 19 bases between them. The CDR3 is made up of 14 amino acids.

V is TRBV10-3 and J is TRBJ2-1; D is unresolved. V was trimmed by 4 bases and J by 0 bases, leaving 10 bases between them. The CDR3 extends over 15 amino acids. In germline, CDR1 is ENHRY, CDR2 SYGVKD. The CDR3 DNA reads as TGTGCCATCAGTGTGGGCAGACTCTCCTACAATGAGCAGTTCTTC. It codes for CAISVGRLSYNEQFF.

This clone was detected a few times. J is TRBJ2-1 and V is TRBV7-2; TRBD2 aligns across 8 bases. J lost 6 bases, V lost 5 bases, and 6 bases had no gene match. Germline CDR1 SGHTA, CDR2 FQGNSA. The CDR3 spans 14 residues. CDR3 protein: CASSDRGGLNEQFF. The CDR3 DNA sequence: TGTGCCAGCAGCGACCGGGGGGGCCTCAATGAGCAGTTCTTC.

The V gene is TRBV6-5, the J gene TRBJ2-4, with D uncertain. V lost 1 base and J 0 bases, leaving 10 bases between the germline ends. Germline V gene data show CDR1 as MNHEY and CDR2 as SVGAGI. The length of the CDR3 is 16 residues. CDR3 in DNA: TGTGCCAGCAGTTACTTCCATACGTCAGCCAAAAACATTCAGTACTTC. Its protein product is CASSYFHTSAKNIQYF.

The CDR3 DNA reads TGTGCCAGCAGTTTATCAGGACAGTGGAACACTGAAGCTTTCTTT. It encodes CASSLSGQWNTEAFF. The chain combines TRBV27 with TRBJ1-1; a weak D match, TRBD1 (6 bases). This CDR3 has 15 amino acids. Germline V lookup: CDR1 MNHEY, CDR2 SMNVEV (reference sequence). The ends were cut back, 0 bases at V and 1 base at J, with 9 bases in the middle.

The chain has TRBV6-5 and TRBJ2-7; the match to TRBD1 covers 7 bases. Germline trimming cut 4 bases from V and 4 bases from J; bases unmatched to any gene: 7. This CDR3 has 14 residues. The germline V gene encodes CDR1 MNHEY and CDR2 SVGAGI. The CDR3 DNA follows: TGTGCCAGCAGTTTACTAACAGGGGCGTACGAGCAGTACTTC. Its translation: CASSLLTGAYEQYF.

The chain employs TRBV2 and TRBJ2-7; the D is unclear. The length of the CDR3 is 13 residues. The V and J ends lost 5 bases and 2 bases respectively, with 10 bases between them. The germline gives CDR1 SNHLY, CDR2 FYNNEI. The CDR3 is CASSYFEAYEQYF. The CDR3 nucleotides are TGTGCCAGCAGTTATTTTGAGGCCTACGAGCAGTACTTC.

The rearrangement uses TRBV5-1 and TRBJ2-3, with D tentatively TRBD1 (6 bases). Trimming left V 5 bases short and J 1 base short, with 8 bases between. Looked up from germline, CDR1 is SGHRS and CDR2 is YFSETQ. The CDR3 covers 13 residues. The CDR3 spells CASRAGGTDTQYF. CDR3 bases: TGCGCCAGCAGGGCAGGGGGCACAGATACGCAGTATTTT. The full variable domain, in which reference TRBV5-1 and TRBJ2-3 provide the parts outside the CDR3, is KAGVTQTPRYLIKTRGQQVTLSCSPISGHRSVSWYQQTPGQGLQFLFEYFSETQRNKGNFPGRFSGRQFSNSRSEMNVSTLELGDSALYLCASRAGGTDTQYFGPGTRLTVL.

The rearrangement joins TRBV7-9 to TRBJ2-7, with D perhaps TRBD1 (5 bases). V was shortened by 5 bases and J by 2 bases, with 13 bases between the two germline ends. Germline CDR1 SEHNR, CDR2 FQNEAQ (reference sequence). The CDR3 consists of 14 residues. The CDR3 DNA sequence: TGTGCCAGCAGCCTGACAGTCGAAACCTACGAGCAGTACTTC. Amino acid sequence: CASSLTVETYEQYF.

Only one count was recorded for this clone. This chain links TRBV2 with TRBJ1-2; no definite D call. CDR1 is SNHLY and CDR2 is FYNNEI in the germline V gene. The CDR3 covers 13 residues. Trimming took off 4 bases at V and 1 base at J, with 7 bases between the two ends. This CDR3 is CASSVVDNYGYTF. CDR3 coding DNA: TGTGCCAGCAGTGTAGTAGATAACTATGGCTACACCTTC.

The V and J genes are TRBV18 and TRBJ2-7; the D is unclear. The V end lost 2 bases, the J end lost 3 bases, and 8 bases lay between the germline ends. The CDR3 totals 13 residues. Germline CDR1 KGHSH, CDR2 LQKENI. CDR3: CASSPSTVYEQYF. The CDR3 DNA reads TGTGCCAGCTCACCATCAACGGTCTACGAGCAGTACTTC.

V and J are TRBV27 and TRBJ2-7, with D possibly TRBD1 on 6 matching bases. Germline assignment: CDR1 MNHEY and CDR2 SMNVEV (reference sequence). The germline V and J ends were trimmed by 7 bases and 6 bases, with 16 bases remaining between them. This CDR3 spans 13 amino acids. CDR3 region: CASTRTVAGEQYF. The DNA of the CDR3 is TGTGCCAGCACCAGGACAGTTGCGGGCGAGCAGTACTTC.